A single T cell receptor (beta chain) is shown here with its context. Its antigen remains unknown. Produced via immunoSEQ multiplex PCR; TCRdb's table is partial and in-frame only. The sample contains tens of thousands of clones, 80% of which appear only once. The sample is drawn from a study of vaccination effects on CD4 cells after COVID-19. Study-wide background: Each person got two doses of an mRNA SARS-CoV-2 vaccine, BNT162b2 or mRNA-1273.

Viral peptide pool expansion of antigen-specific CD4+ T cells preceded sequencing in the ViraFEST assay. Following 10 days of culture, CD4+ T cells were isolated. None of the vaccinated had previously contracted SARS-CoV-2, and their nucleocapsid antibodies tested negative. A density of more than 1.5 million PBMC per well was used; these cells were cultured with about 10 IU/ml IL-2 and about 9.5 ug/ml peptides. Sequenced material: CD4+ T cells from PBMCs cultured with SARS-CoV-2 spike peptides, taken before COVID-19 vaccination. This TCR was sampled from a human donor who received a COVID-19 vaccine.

The CDR3 reads CATSDFRQRLDTQYF. For the CDR3, the DNA is TGTGCCACCAGTGATTTCCGACAGAGGCTAGATACGCAGTATTTT. V gene TRBV24-1 combines with J gene TRBJ2-3; weak D call: TRBD1 (5 bases). The CDR3 sequence is 15 residues long. Trimming shortened V by 1 base and J by 5 bases, and 12 bases separated the two germline ends. Germline V gene data show CDR1 as KGHDR and CDR2 as SFDVKD.